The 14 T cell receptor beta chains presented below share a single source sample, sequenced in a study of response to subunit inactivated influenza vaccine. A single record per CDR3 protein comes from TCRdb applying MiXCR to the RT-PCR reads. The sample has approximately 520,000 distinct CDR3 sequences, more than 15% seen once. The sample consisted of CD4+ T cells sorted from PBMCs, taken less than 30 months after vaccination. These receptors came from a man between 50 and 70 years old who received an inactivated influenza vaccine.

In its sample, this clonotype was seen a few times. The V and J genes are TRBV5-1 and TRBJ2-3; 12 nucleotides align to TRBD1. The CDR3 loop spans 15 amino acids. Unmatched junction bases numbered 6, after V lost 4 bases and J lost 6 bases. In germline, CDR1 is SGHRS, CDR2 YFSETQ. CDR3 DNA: TGCGCCAGCAGCCATCGGGACAGGGGGCCTGATACGCAGTATTTT. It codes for CASSHRDRGPDTQYF.

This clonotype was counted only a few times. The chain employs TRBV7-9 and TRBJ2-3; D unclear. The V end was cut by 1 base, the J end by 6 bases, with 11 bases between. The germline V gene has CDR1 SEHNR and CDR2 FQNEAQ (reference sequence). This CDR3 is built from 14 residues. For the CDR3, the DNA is TGTGCCAGCAGCTTAGTTGGCAGGATCGATACGCAGTATTTT. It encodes CASSLVGRIDTQYF.

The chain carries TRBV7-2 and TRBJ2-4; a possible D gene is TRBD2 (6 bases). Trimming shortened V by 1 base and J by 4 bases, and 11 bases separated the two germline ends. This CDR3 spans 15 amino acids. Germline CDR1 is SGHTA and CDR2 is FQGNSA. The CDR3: CASSLDGRGKNIQYF. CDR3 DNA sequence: TGTGCCAGCAGCTTAGACGGGAGAGGGAAAAACATTCAGTACTTC.

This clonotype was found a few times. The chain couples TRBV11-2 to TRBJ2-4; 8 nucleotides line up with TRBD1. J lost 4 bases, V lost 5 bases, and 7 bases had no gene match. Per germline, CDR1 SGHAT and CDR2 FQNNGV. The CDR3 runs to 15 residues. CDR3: CASSPTRTGKNIQYF. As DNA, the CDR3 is TGTGCCAGCAGCCCAACGAGGACAGGGAAAAACATTCAGTACTTC.

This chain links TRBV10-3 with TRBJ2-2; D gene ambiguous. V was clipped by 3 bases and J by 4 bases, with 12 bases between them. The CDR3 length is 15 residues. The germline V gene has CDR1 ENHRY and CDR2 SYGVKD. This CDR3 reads CAISDVDLLTGELFF. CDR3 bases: TGTGCCATCAGTGATGTGGACCTACTCACCGGGGAGCTGTTTTTT.

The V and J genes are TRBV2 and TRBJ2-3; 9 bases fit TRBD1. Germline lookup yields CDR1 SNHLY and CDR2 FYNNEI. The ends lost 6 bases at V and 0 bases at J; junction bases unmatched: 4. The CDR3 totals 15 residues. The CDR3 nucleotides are TGTGCCAGCAGGGGGGACAGGGCTAGCACAGATACGCAGTATTTT. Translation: CASRGDRASTDTQYF.

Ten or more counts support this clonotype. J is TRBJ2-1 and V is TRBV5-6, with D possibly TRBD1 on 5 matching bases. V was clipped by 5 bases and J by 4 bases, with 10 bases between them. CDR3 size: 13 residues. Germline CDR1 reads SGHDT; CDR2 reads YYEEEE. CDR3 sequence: CASSRGSYNEQFF. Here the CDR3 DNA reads TGTGCCAGCAGTAGGGGCTCGTACAATGAGCAGTTCTTC.

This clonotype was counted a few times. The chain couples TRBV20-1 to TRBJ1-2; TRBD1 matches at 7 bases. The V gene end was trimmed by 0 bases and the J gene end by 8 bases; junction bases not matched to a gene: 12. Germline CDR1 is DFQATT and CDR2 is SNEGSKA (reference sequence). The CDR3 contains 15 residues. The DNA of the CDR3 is TGCAGTGCTAGAGATCCCCAGACAGGGCTTGGAGGCTACACCTTC. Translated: CSARDPQTGLGGYTF.

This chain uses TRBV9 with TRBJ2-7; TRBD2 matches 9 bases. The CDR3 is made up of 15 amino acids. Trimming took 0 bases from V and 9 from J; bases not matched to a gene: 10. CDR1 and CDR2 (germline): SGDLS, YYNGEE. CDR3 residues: CASSVEGWASGMQYF. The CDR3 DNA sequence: TGTGCCAGCAGCGTAGAAGGCTGGGCTAGCGGGATGCAGTACTTC.

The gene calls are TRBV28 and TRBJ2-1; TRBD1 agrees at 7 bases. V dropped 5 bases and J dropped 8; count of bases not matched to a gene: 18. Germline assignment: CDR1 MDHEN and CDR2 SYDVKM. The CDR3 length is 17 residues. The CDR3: CASSPPTGTVGSDEQFF. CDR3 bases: TGTGCCAGCAGTCCCCCCACCGGGACAGTAGGGTCCGATGAGCAGTTCTTC.

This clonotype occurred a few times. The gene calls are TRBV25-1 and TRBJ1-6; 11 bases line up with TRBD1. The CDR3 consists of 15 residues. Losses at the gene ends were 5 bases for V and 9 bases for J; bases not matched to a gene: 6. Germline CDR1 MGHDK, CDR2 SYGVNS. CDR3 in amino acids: CASSSGTGGRSPLHF. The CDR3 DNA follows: TGTGCCAGCAGTTCCGGGACAGGGGGTCGTTCACCCCTCCACTTT. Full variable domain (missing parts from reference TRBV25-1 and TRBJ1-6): EADIYQTPRYLVIGTGKKITLECSQTMGHDKMYWYQQDPGMELHLIHYSYGVNSTEKGDLSSESTVSRIRTEHFPLTLESARPSHTSQYLCASSSGTGGRSPLHFGNGTRLTVT.

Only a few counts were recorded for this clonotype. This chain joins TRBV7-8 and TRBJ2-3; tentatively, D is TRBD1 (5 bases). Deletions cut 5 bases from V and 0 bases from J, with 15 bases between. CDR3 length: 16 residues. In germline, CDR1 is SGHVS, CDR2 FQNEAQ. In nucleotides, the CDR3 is TGTGCCAGCAGCCTACGACAGAAAAGTAGCACAGATACGCAGTATTTT. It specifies CASSLRQKSSTDTQYF.

CDR3 DNA: TGCGCCAGCAGACAAGGGGATAGCAATCAGCCCCAGCATTTT. Its protein is CASRQGDSNQPQHF. The rearrangement links TRBV5-1 to TRBJ1-5; maybe TRBD1 (5 bases). The CDR3 is 14 amino acids. V was cut by 5 bases and J by 0 bases, with 9 bases left in between. CDR1 SGHRS and CDR2 YFSETQ come from the germline V gene.

Here the CDR3 reads CASSAGTRAANQPQHF. The CDR3 DNA sequence: TGTGCCAGCAGCGCCGGGACCCGGGCCGCCAATCAGCCCCAGCATTTT. This chain links TRBV7-2 with TRBJ1-5, with a possible D match to TRBD1 (5 bases). CDR1 is SGHTA, CDR2 FQGNSA, per germline. V was shortened by 5 bases and J by 3 bases, with 17 bases between the two germline ends. CDR3 size: 16 residues.